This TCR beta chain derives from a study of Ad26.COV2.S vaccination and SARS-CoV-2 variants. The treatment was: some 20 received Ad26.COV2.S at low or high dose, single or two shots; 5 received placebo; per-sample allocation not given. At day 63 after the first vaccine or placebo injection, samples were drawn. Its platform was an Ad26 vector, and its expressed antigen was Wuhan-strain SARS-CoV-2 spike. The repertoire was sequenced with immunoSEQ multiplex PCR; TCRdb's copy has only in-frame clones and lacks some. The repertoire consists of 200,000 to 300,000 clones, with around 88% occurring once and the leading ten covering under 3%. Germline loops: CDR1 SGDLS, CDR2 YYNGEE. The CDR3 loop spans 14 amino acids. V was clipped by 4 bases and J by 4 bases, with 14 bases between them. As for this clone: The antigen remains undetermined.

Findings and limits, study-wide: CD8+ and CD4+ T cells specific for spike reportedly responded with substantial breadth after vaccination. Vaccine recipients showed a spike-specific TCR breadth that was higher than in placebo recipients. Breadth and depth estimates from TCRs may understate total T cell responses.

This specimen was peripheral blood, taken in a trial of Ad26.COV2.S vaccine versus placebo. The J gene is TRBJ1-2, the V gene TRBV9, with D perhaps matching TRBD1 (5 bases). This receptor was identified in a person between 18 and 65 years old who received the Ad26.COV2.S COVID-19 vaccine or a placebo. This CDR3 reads CASSPRDRGYGYTF. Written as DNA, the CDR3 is TGTGCCAGCAGCCCCCGGGACCGCGGCTATGGCTACACCTTC.